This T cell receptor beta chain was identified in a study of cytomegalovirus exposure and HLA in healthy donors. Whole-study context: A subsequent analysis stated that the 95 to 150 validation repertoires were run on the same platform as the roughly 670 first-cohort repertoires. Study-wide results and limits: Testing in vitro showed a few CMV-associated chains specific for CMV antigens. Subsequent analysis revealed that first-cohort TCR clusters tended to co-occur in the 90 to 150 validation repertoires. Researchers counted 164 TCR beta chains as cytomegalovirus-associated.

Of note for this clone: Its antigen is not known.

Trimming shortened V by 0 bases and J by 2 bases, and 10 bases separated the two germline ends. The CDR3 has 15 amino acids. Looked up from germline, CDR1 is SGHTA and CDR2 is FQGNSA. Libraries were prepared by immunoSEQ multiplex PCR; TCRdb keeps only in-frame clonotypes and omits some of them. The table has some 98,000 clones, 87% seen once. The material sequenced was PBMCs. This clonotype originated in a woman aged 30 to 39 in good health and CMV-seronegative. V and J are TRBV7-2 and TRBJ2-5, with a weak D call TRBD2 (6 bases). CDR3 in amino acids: CASSLARRGQETQYF. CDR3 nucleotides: TGTGCCAGCAGCTTAGCGCGGAGGGGTCAAGAGACCCAGTACTTC.